A selection of T cell receptor beta chains follows, all from one sample in a study of T cell responses to AZD1222 COVID-19 vaccine. TCRdb keeps only in-frame clones here, not all; method: immunoSEQ multiplex PCR. The table includes nearly 90,000 clones, almost 90% detected once. Specimen: peripheral blood, collected on day 0 of MenACWY control vaccination. These receptor sequences come from an adult in good health. The CDR3 runs from the conserved cysteine through the conserved F or W. D genes are given only for firm matches. Clone size appears in some rows only: once, few, many, or a class for an expanded clone.

>-|TRBV4-2|TRBJ1-2|TRBD1
CASSSGQGDGYTF
TGTGCCAGCAGTTCCGGACAGGGGGATGGCTACACCTTC
>-|TRBV7-9|TRBJ2-3|TRBD1
CASSLPTGGTDTQYF
TGTGCCAGCAGCTTACCGACAGGGGGCACAGATACGCAGTATTTT
>-|TRBV19|TRBJ2-7|TRBD1
CASRAGTGFYEQYF
TGTGCCAGTAGGGCCGGGACAGGTTTCTACGAGCAGTACTTC
>-|TRBV7-2|TRBJ2-7|TRBD1
CASSWGPRDSSYEQYF
TGTGCCAGCAGCTGGGGACCCCGGGACAGCTCCTACGAGCAGTACTTC
>-|TRBV3-1/TRBV3-2|TRBJ1-2|TRBD1
CASSPPGGIPNGYTF
TGTGCCAGCAGTCCTCCAGGGGGGATACCTAATGGCTACACCTTC
>-|TRBV12-3/TRBV12-4|TRBJ1-1|TRBD1
CASSSDRGLGAFF
TGTGCCAGCAGTTCGGACAGGGGTTTAGGAGCTTTCTTT
>-|TRBV28|TRBJ1-2|TRBD1
CATSDRGVTNGYGYTF
TGTGCCACCTCAGACAGGGGGGTAACGAATGGGTATGGCTACACCTTC
>-|TRBV28|TRBJ1-2|TRBD1
CASSLGRDRSF
TGTGCCAGCAGTTTGGGCCGGGACAGATCCTTC
>-|TRBV25-1|TRBJ2-1|-
CASSASRGHNNEQFF
TGTGCCAGCAGTGCATCTAGGGGACATAACAATGAGCAGTTCTTC
>-|TRBV4-1|TRBJ1-1|-
CASSQAGQWNTEAFF
TGCGCCAGCAGCCAGGCTGGACAGTGGAACACTGAAGCTTTCTTT
>-|TRBV15|TRBJ2-7|-
CATSREVGYEQYF
TGTGCCACCAGCAGAGAGGTGGGCTACGAGCAGTACTTC
>-|TRBV5-6|TRBJ1-4|-
CASSSGPEGEKLFF
TGTGCCAGCAGCTCGGGACCAGAGGGGGAAAAACTGTTTTTT
>-|TRBV7-2|TRBJ1-2|-
CASSLGQGVSGYTF
TGTGCCAGCAGCTTAGGGCAGGGAGTGAGTGGCTACACCTTC
>-|TRBV30|TRBJ1-5|-
CAWSVGGEQPQHF
TGTGCCTGGAGTGTGGGGGGGGAGCAGCCCCAGCATTTT
>-|TRBV12-3/TRBV12-4|TRBJ1-1|TRBD1
CASSRDRGTEAFF
TGTGCCAGCAGTAGGGACAGGGGAACTGAAGCTTTCTTT
>-|TRBV18|TRBJ2-3|-
CASSPTSLPDTQYF
TGTGCCAGCTCTCCGACGAGCCTACCAGATACGCAGTATTTT
>once|TRBV7-7|TRBJ2-3|-
CASSFYRRGTDTQYF
TGTGCCAGCAGCTTCTATCGGCGGGGTACAGATACGCAGTATTTT
>-|TRBV30|TRBJ1-4|TRBD1
CAWNTGGSKKLFF
TGTGCCTGGAATACAGGGGGCTCAAAAAAACTGTTTTTT
>-|TRBV7-8|TRBJ2-2|-
CASSLVYGNTGELFF
TGTGCCAGCAGCTTAGTGTACGGGAACACCGGGGAGCTGTTTTTT
>-|TRBV6-5|TRBJ2-3|-
CASGLHTDTQYF
TGTGCCAGCGGGCTGCACACAGATACGCAGTATTTT
>-|TRBV6-4|TRBJ2-1|TRBD1
CASKETGSHNEQFF
TGTGCCAGCAAAGAGACAGGGAGCCACAATGAGCAGTTCTTC
>-|TRBV6-5|TRBJ1-5|-
CASSPTADQPQHF
TGTGCCAGCAGTCCTACAGCGGATCAGCCCCAGCATTTT
>-|TRBV14|TRBJ1-2|-
CASSPGPYGYTF
TGTGCCAGCAGCCCGGGACCTTATGGCTACACCTTC
>-|TRBV2|TRBJ2-3|-
CASSQTTDTQYF
TGTGCCAGCAGTCAGACGACAGATACGCAGTATTTT
>-|TRBV5-4|TRBJ2-2|-
CASSLGGGTNTGELFF
TGTGCCAGCAGCTTGGGAGGGGGTACGAACACCGGGGAGCTGTTTTTT
>-|TRBV10-2|TRBJ1-1|-
CASSESGRNTEAFF
TGCGCCAGCAGTGAGTCTGGCAGAAACACTGAAGCTTTCTTT
>-|TRBV5-1|TRBJ1-4|-
CASSFDLATNEKLFF
TGCGCCAGCAGCTTTGACCTTGCAACTAATGAAAAACTGTTTTTT
>-|TRBV9|TRBJ1-2|-
CASSVEATGSYGYTF
TGTGCCAGCAGCGTAGAAGCCACGGGGAGTTATGGCTACACCTTC
>once|TRBV29-1|TRBJ2-2|-
CSGRTQRALGELFF
TGCAGCGGCCGAACTCAAAGGGCACTCGGGGAGCTGTTTTTT
>few|TRBV11-2|TRBJ1-5|TRBD1
CASSSGQEGWPQHF
TGTGCCAGCAGCTCTGGACAGGAGGGGTGGCCCCAGCATTTT
>-|TRBV6-2/TRBV6-3|TRBJ2-1|TRBD2
CASSGLAGGGNEQFF
TGTGCCAGCAGCGGACTAGCGGGGGGTGGGAATGAGCAGTTCTTC
>once|TRBV7-9|TRBJ2-3|-
CASSLVSLSTDTQYF
TGTGCCAGCAGCTTAGTGAGCCTTAGCACAGATACGCAGTATTTT
>-|TRBV7-2|TRBJ2-3|TRBD1
CASSSRTGTDTQYF
TGTGCCAGCAGCTCCCGGACAGGGACAGATACGCAGTATTTT
>-|TRBV5-8|TRBJ1-4|TRBD1
CASSVDRGSEKLFF
TGTGCCAGCAGCGTCGACAGGGGTTCCGAAAAACTGTTTTTT
>-|TRBV6-5|TRBJ2-7|-
CASSYSGVSSSYEQYF
TGTGCCAGCAGTTATTCAGGGGTTTCTAGCTCCTACGAGCAGTACTTC
>-|TRBV2|TRBJ2-5|-
CASSELAEQETQYF
TGTGCCAGCAGTGAATTAGCGGAGCAAGAGACCCAGTACTTC
>once|TRBV5-4|TRBJ1-3|-
CASSLDRGNTIYF
TGTGCCAGCAGCTTGGATCGGGGAAACACCATATATTTT
>-|TRBV12-3/TRBV12-4|TRBJ1-6|-
CASSPGYNSPLHF
TGTGCCAGCAGCCCTGGCTATAATTCACCCCTCCACTTT
>-|TRBV2|TRBJ2-2|TRBD1
CASRIRTGDTGELFF
TGTGCCAGCAGAATCAGGACAGGGGACACCGGGGAGCTGTTTTTT
>once|TRBV18|TRBJ1-5|-
CASSPQDSGNQPQHF
TGTGCCAGCTCACCACAGGACAGCGGCAATCAGCCCCAGCATTTT
>-|TRBV5-6|TRBJ1-5|TRBD1
CASTKGPGQYNQPQHF
TGTGCCAGCACCAAAGGACCGGGACAGTACAATCAGCCCCAGCATTTT
>-|TRBV27|TRBJ2-7|TRBD2
CASSPPGLAGHEQYF
TGTGCCAGCAGTCCTCCGGGACTAGCGGGACACGAGCAGTACTTC
>once|TRBV4-2|TRBJ1-6|TRBD1
CASSPGTGVSPLHF
TGTGCCAGCAGCCCCGGGACAGGGGTATCCCCCCTCCACTTT
>-|TRBV7-9|TRBJ2-1|TRBD1
CASSPSTGPSTYNEQFF
TGTGCCAGCAGCCCATCGACAGGGCCGTCCACCTACAATGAGCAGTTCTTC
>-|TRBV7-9|TRBJ2-1|-
CASSLVRGYEQFF
TGTGCCAGCAGCTTAGTTAGGGGATATGAGCAGTTCTTC
>-|TRBV2|TRBJ1-2|-
CASSEQAGYGYTF
TGTGCCAGCAGTGAACAGGCCGGCTATGGCTACACCTTC
>-|TRBV7-8|TRBJ2-2|-
CASSLAWRTRGMNTGELFF
TGTGCCAGCAGCTTAGCGTGGAGGACGAGGGGCATGAACACCGGGGAGCTGTTTTTT
>-|TRBV28|TRBJ2-7|-
CASRPGLHSYEQYF
TGTGCCAGCAGGCCGGGACTGCATTCCTACGAGCAGTACTTC
>few|TRBV1|TRBJ2-2|-
CTSSQGVSGGSTGELFF
TGCACCAGCAGCCAAGGCGTGAGCGGGGGGAGCACCGGGGAGCTGTTTTTT
>-|TRBV7-2|TRBJ2-3|-
CASSLAGGPTDTQYF
TGTGCCAGCAGCTTAGCGGGGGGGCCCACAGATACGCAGTATTTT
>-|TRBV10-3|TRBJ1-3|-
CAISADSRSGNTIYF
TGTGCCATCAGTGCCGACAGCCGCTCTGGAAACACCATATATTTT
>-|TRBV7-9|TRBJ2-5|TRBD1
CASSPTGGSGETQYF
TGTGCCAGCAGCCCCACAGGGGGCAGTGGGGAGACCCAGTACTTC
>-|TRBV6-5|TRBJ2-7|-
CASYIPEGAKEQYF
TGTGCCAGCTACATACCGGAAGGAGCCAAAGAGCAGTACTTC
>-|TRBV6-5|TRBJ1-2|TRBD1
CASSYLPGGPSGYTF
TGTGCCAGCAGTTACTTGCCAGGGGGGCCCAGTGGCTACACCTTC
>-|TRBV27|TRBJ1-1|-
CASSQGPGKGTEAFF
TGTGCCAGCAGCCAAGGTCCGGGGAAGGGCACTGAAGCTTTCTTT
>-|TRBV5-4|TRBJ1-1|-
CASSSPQTRTVNTEAFF
TGTGCCAGCAGTTCCCCACAGACCAGAACGGTGAACACTGAAGCTTTCTTT
>-|TRBV20-1|TRBJ2-1|-
CSARDWNEQFF
TGCAGTGCTAGGGACTGGAATGAGCAGTTCTTC